A selection of T cell receptor beta chains follows, all from one sample in a study of T cell changes during pregnancy in multiple sclerosis. Libraries were prepared by immunoSEQ multiplex PCR; TCRdb keeps only in-frame clonotypes and omits some of them. The sample holds 60,000 to 70,000 clones, roughly nine tenths seen once. The material sequenced was peripheral blood, taken in the third trimester of pregnancy. These receptors originate from a female donor in good health, enrolled as a control in a pregnancy study. Both conserved end residues are part of each CDR3. A D gene is named only where the DNA matches it firmly. Where a row states a size, it is once, few, many or the class of an expanded clone; other rows omit it.

clone_size | d_call | j_call | v_call | cdr3_aa | cdr3_nt
once | TRBD1 | TRBJ2-7 | TRBV4-2 | CASSPTGTDYEQYF | TGTGCCAGCAGCCCGACCGGGACAGACTACGAGCAGTACTTC
- | - | TRBJ1-3 | TRBV7-9 | CASSDTGGRNTIYF | TGTGCCAGCTCTGACACTGGAGGACGAAACACCATATATTTT
- | TRBD2 | TRBJ2-7 | TRBV11-2 | CASSSLAGEMAYEQYF | TGTGCCAGCAGCTCACTAGCGGGAGAAATGGCCTACGAGCAGTACTTC
- | - | TRBJ2-7 | TRBV28 | CASSFGGVYEQYF | TGTGCCAGCAGTTTTGGAGGGGTCTACGAGCAGTACTTC
- | - | TRBJ1-1 | TRBV2 | CASSTRTGENTEAFF | TGTGCCAGCAGTACCCGAACTGGAGAGAACACTGAAGCTTTCTTT
- | - | TRBJ2-3 | TRBV12-1 | CASSKTSGVTDTQYF | TGTGCCAGCAGCAAGACTAGCGGGGTCACAGATACGCAGTATTTT
- | - | TRBJ1-2 | TRBV5-6 | CASSLYQGLDVIIDGYTF | TGTGCCAGCAGCTTGTATCAGGGGCTGGACGTGATTATCGATGGCTACACCTTC
- | - | TRBJ2-7 | TRBV18 | CASSPPRRLPYEQYF | TGTGCCAGCTCACCACCTCGGAGACTTCCCTACGAGCAGTACTTC
- | TRBD2 | TRBJ2-3 | TRBV5-4 | CASSSGGGWFGTQYF | TGTGCCAGCTCCTCGGGCGGGGGGTGGTTTGGTACGCAGTATTTT
- | - | TRBJ1-2 | TRBV11-3 | CAKRLGSYGYTF | TGTGCCAAGAGGTTGGGGAGCTATGGCTACACCTTC
- | TRBD1 | TRBJ1-1 | TRBV19 | CASTLSQGGNTEAFF | TGTGCCAGTACCCTTTCGCAGGGGGGAAACACTGAAGCTTTCTTT
- | - | TRBJ1-2 | TRBV6-5 | CASSQRQNPYGYTF | TGTGCCAGCAGTCAAAGACAGAACCCCTATGGCTACACCTTC